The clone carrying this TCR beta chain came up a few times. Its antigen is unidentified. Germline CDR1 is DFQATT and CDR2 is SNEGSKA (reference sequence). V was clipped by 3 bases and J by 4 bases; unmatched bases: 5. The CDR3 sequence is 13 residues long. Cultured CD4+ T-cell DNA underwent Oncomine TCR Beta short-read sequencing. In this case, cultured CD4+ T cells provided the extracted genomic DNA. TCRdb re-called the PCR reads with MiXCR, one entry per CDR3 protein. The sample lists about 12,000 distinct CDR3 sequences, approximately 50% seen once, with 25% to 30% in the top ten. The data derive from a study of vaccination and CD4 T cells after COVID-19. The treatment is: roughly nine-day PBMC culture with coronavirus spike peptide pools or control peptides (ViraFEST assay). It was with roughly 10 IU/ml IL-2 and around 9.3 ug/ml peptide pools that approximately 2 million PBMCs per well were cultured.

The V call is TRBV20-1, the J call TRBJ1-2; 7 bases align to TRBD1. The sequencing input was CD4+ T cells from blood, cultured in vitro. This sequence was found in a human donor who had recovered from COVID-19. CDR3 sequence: CSASATGLYGYTF. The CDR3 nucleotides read TGCAGTGCTAGCGCGACAGGGCTCTATGGCTACACCTTC.